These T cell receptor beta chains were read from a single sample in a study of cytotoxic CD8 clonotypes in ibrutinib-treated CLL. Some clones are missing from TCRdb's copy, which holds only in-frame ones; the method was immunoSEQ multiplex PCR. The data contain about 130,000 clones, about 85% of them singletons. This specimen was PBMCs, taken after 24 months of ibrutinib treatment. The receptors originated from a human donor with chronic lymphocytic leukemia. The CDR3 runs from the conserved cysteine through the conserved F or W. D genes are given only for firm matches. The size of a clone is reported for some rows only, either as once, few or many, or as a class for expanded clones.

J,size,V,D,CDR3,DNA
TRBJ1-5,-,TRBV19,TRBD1,CASTRDRLNQPQHF,TGTGCCAGTACTCGGGACAGGTTGAATCAGCCCCAGCATTTT
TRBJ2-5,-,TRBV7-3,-,CASSNNPAETQYF,TGTGCCAGCAGCAATAACCCCGCGGAGACCCAGTACTTC
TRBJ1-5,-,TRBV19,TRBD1,CASSIGSGGGQPQHF,TGTGCCAGTAGTATAGGGTCAGGGGGCGGTCAGCCCCAGCATTTT
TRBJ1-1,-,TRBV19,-,CASSIWGFAEAFF,TGTGCCAGTAGTATCTGGGGGTTCGCTGAAGCTTTCTTT
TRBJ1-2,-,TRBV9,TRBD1,CASSGPGQSHYGYTF,TGTGCCAGCAGCGGCCCGGGACAGTCGCACTATGGCTACACCTTC
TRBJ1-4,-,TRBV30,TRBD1,CAWSRDSRNEKLFF,TGTGCCTGGAGTAGGGACAGCCGTAATGAAAAACTGTTTTTT
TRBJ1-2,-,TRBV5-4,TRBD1,CASSKPGQESYGYTF,TGTGCCAGCAGCAAGCCGGGACAGGAGAGCTATGGCTACACCTTC
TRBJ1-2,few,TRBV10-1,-,CASSQDRSFNYGYTF,TGCGCCAGCAGCCAGGACAGATCTTTCAACTATGGCTACACCTTC
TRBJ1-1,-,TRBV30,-,CAWRVGNTEAFF,TGTGCCTGGAGGGTAGGGAACACTGAAGCTTTCTTT
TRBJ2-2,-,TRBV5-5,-,CASSKRVGTGELFF,TGTGCCAGCAGCAAAAGGGTCGGAACCGGGGAGCTGTTTTTT
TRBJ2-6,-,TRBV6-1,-,CASRVGRSGANVLTF,TGTGCCAGCAGGGTCGGACGCTCTGGGGCCAACGTCCTGACTTTC
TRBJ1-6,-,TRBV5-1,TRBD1,CASSTGQGVSSYNSPLHF,TGCGCCAGCAGCACAGGACAGGGAGTCAGCTCCTATAATTCACCCCTCCACTTT